This T cell receptor (beta chain) was profiled in a study of early T cells in non-severe SARS-CoV-2 infection. In its sample, this clonotype was seen many times. There are 13 residues in the CDR3. CDR1 SNHLY and CDR2 FYNNEI come from the germline V gene. V was clipped by 7 bases and J by 4 bases, with 11 bases between them. The protocol attached unique molecular identifiers to individual cDNA molecules. TCRdb redid the calling of the 5' RACE reads with MiXCR, one entry per CDR3 protein. The profile covers 52,000 or so distinct CDR3 sequences, with approximately 12% appearing a single time and approximately 1.3% taken by the ten largest.

The source is an adult who was a healthcare worker with PCR-confirmed SARS-CoV-2 infection or an uninfected control (not recorded which). The sample comprised whole blood. V gene TRBV2 combines with J gene TRBJ1-5; D possibly corresponds to TRBD1 (6 bases). CDR3 nucleotides: TGTGCCAGCACGTTCACAGGGAATCAGCCCCAGCATTTT. Its protein product is CASTFTGNQPQHF.